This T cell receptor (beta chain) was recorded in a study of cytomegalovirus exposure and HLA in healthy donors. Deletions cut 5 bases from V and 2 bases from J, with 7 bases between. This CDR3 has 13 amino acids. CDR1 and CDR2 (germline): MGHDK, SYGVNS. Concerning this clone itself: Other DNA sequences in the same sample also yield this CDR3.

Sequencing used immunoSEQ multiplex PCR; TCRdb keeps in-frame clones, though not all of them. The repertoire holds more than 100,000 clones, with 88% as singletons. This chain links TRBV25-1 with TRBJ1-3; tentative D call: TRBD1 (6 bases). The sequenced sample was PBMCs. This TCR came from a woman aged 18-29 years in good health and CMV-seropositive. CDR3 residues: CASSPGAGNTIYF. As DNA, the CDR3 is TGTGCCAGCAGTCCAGGGGCTGGAAACACCATATATTTT.